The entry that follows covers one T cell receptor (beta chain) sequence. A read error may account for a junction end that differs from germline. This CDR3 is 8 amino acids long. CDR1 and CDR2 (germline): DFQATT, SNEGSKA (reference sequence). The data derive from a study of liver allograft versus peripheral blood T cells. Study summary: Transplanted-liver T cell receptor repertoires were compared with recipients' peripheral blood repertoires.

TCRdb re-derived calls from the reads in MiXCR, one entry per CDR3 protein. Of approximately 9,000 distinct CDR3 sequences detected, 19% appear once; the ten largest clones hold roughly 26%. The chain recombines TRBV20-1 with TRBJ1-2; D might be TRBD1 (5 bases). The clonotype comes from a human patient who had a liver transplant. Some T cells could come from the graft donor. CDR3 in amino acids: CRTTGDPF. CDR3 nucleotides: TGCAGGACGACGGGGGACCCCTTC.